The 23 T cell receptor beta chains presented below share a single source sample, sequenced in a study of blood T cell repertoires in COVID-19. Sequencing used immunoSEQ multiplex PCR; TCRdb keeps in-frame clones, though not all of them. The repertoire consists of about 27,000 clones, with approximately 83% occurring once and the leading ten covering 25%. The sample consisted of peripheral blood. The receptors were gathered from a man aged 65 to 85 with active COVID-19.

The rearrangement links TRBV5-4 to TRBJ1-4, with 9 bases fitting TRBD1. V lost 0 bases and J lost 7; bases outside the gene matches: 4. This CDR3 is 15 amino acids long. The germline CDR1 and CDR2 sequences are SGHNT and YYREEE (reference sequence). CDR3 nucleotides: TGTGCCAGCAGCTTGGCCCGACAGGGGGGTGAAAAACTGTTTTTT. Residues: CASSLARQGGEKLFF.

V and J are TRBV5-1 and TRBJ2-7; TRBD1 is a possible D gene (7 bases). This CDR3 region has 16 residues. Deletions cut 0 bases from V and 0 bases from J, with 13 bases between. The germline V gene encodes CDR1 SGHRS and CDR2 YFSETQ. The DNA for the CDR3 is TGCGCCAGCAGCTTGGCCCAGGGGGGCTACTCCTACGAGCAGTACTTC. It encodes CASSLAQGGYSYEQYF. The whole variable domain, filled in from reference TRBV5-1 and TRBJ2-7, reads KAGVTQTPRYLIKTRGQQVTLSCSPISGHRSVSWYQQTPGQGLQFLFEYFSETQRNKGNFPGRFSGRQFSNSRSEMNVSTLELGDSALYLCASSLAQGGYSYEQYFGPGTRLTVT.

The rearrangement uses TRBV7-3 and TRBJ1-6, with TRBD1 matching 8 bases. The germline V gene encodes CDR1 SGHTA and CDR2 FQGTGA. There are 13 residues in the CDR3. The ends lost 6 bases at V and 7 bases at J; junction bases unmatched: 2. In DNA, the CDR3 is TGTGCCAGCAGTCCAGGGGGCAATTCACCCCTCCACTTT. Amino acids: CASSPGGNSPLHF.

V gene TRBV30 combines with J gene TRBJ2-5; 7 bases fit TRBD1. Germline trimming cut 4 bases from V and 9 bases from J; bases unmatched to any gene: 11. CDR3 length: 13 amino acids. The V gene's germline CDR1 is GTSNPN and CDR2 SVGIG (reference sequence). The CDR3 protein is CAWNKGASWSQYF. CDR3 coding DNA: TGTGCCTGGAACAAGGGGGCAAGTTGGTCCCAGTACTTC.

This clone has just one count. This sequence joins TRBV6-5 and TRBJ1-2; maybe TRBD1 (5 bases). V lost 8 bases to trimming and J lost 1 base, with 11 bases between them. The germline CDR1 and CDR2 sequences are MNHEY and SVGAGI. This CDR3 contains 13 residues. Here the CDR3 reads CASDRDRNYGYTF. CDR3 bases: TGTGCCAGCGACAGAGACCGTAACTATGGCTACACCTTC.

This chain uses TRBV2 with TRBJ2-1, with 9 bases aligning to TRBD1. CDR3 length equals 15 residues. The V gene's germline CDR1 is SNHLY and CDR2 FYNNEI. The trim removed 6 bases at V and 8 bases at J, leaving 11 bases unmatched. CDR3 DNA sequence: TGTGCCAGCAGGACGGTAGCGGACAGGGGATATGAGCAGTTCTTC. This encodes CASRTVADRGYEQFF.

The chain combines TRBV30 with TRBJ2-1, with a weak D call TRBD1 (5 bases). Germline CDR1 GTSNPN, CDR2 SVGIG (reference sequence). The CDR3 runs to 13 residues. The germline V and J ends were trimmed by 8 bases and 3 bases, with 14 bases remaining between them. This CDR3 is CALDNHSYNEQFF. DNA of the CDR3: TGTGCCCTGGACAATCACAGCTACAATGAGCAGTTCTTC.

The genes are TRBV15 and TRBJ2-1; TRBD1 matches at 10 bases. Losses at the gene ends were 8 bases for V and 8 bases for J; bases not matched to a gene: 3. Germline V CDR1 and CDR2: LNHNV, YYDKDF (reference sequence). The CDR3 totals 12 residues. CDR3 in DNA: TGTGCCACCGGGACAGGGGTCGATGAGCAGTTCTTC. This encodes CATGTGVDEQFF.

The CDR3 sequence: CASSPRSVGHEQYF. Written as DNA, the CDR3 is TGTGCCAGCAGCCCCAGGTCCGTGGGCCACGAGCAGTACTTC. The rearrangement links TRBV3-1 (or the pseudogene TRBV3-2) to TRBJ2-7; D unresolved. The CDR3 spans 14 residues. Trimming stripped 4 bases from V and 5 bases from J, with 15 bases between. Germline loops: CDR1 LGHDT, CDR2 YNNKEL (reference sequence).

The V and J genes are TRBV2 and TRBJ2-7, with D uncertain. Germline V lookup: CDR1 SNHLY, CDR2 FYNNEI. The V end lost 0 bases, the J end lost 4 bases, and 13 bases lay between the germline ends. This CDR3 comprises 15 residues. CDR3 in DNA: TGTGCCAGCAGTGAAGCGCTTCTGCGGATGTACGAGCAGTACTTC. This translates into CASSEALLRMYEQYF.

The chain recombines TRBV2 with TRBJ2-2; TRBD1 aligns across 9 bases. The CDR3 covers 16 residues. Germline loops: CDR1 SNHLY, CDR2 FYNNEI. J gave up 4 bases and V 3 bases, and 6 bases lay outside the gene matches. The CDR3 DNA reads TGTGCCAGCAGTGAGGGAGGGACAGGGTTCACCGGGGAGCTGTTTTTT. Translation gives CASSEGGTGFTGELFF.

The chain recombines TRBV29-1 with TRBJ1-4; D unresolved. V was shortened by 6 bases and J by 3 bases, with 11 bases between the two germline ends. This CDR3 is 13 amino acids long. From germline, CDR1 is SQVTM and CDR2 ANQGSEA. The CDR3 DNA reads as TGCAGCGTGGGTAGGAGTGCTAATGAAAAACTGTTTTTT. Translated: CSVGRSANEKLFF. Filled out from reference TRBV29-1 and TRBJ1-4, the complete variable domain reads SAVISQKPSRDICQRGTSLTIQCQVDSQVTMMFWYRQQPGQSLTLIATANQGSEATYESGFVIDKFPISRPNLTFSTLTVSNMSPEDSSIYLCSVGRSANEKLFFGSGTQLSVL.

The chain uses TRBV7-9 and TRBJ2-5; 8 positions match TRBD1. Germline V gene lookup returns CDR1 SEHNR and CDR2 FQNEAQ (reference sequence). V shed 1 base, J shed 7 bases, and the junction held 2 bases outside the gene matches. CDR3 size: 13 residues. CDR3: CASSLVGTGTQYF. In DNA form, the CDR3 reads TGTGCCAGCAGCTTAGTAGGGACAGGGACCCAGTACTTC. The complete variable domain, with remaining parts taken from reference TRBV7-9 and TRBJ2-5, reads DTGVSQNPRHKITKRGQNVTFRCDPISEHNRLYWYRQTLGQGPEFLTYFQNEAQLEKSRLLSDRFSAERPKGSFSTLEIQRTEQGDSAMYLCASSLVGTGTQYFGPGTRLLVL.

The CDR3 DNA reads as TGTGCCAGCAGCCAAGATACAGGGACAGTGAACACTGAAGCTTTCTTT. It specifies CASSQDTGTVNTEAFF. The chain links TRBV3-1 (or the pseudogene TRBV3-2) to TRBJ1-1; TRBD1 matches 7 bases. Germline loops: CDR1 LGHDT, CDR2 YNNKEL (reference sequence). The CDR3 consists of 16 residues. V shed 0 bases and J 0 bases; nucleotides not matched to a gene: 4.

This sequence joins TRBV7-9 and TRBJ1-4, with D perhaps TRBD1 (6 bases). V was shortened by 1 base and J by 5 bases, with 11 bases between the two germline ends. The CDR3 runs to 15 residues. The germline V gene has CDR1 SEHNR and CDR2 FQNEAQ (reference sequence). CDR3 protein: CASSLGTDNNEKLFF. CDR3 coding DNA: TGTGCCAGCAGCTTAGGGACAGACAACAATGAAAAACTGTTTTTT. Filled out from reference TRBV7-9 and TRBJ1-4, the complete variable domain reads DTGVSQNPRHKITKRGQNVTFRCDPISEHNRLYWYRQTLGQGPEFLTYFQNEAQLEKSRLLSDRFSAERPKGSFSTLEIQRTEQGDSAMYLCASSLGTDNNEKLFFGSGTQLSVL.

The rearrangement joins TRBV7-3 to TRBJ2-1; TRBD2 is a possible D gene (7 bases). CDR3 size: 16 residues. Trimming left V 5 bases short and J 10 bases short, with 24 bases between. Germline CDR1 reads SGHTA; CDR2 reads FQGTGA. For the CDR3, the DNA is TGTGCCAGCAGCCCCCAACCCCTAGGGGGGGGTAGCGAGCAGTTCTTC. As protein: CASSPQPLGGGSEQFF. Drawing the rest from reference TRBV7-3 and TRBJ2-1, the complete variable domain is GAGVSQTPSNKVTEKGKYVELRCDPISGHTALYWYRQSLGQGPEFLIYFQGTGAADDSGLPNDRFFAVRPEGSVSTLKIQRTERGDSAVYLCASSPQPLGGGSEQFFGPGTRLTVL.

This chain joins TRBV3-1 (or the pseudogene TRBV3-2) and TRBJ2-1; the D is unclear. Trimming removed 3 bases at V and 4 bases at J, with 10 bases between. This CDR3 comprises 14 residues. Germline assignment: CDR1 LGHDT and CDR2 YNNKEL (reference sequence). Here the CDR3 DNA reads TGTGCCAGCAGCCATTACAACAGATACAATGAGCAGTTCTTC. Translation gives CASSHYNRYNEQFF.

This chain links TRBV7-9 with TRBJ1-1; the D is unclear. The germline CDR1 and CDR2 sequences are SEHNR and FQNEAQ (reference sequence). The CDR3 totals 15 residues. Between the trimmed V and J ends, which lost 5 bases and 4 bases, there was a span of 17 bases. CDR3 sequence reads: CASSTSYGVPTEAFF. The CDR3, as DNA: TGTGCCAGCAGCACCTCCTACGGGGTCCCCACTGAAGCTTTCTTT.

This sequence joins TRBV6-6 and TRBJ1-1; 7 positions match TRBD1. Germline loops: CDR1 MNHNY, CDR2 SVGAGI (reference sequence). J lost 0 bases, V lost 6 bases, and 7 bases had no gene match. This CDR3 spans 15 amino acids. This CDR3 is CASRTSGGVNTEAFF. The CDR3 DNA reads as TGTGCCAGCAGGACATCAGGGGGAGTGAACACTGAAGCTTTCTTT.

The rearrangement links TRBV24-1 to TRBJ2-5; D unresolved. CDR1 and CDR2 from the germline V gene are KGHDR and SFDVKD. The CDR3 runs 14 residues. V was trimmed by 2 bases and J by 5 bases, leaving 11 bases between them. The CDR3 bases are TGTGCCACCAGTGATTCAAGAGGCATGGAGACCCAGTACTTC. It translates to CATSDSRGMETQYF.

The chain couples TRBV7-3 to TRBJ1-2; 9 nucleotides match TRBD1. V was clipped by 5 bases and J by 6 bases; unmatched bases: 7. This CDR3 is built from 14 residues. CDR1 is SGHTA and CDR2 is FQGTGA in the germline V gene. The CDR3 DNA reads TGTGCCAGCAGCACCCGGACAGGGGAAGATGGCTACACCTTC. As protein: CASSTRTGEDGYTF.

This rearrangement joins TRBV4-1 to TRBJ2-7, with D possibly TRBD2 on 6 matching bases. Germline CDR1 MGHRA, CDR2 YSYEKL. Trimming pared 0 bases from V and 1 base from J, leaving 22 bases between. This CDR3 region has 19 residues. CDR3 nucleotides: TGCGCCAGCAGCCAAGACTTGGACGGGACTGCCAGTTTTTCCTACGAGCAGTACTTC. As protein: CASSQDLDGTASFSYEQYF.

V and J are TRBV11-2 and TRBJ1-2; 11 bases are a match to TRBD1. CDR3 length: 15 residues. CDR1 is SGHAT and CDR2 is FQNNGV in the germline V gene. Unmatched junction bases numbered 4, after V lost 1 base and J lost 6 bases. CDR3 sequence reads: CASSLAGQGVDGYTF. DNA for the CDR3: TGTGCCAGCAGCTTAGCGGGACAGGGGGTAGATGGCTACACCTTC.